This passage covers 20 T cell receptor beta chains from one sample sequenced in a study of response to subunit inactivated influenza vaccine. TCRdb reprocessed the RT-PCR reads with MiXCR, giving one entry per CDR3 protein. Of about 170,000 distinct CDR3 sequences in the sample, around 11% are singletons; the top ten hold about 40%. Sequencing was performed on CD8+ T cells sorted from PBMCs, taken roughly 24 months after vaccination. These receptors were collected from a man aged 50 to 75 who received an inactivated influenza vaccine.

This clonotype has a handful of counts. The genes are TRBV9 and TRBJ2-7; TRBD1 matches 7 bases. The V and J ends lost 4 bases and 3 bases, in that order; junction bases with no gene match: 10. Germline V gene data show CDR1 as SGDLS and CDR2 as YYNGEE. The CDR3 contains 15 residues. CDR3 amino acids: CASSPYRDSLYEQYF. The DNA of the CDR3 is TGTGCCAGCAGCCCATACCGGGACAGTCTCTACGAGCAGTACTTC.

This clonotype was seen ten or more times. The chain recombines TRBV18 with TRBJ1-5; D is undetermined. The CDR3 sequence is 15 residues long. Germline-derived CDR1 and CDR2 are KGHSH and LQKENI. V gave up 2 bases and J gave up 2 bases, with 10 bases separating them. CDR3 amino acids: CASSPDAAGNQPQHF. The CDR3 DNA sequence: TGTGCCAGCTCACCAGACGCCGCTGGCAATCAGCCCCAGCATTTT.

This clonotype was seen only a few times. The chain links TRBV27 to TRBJ2-7; TRBD2 matches 13 bases. The CDR3 contains 15 residues. CDR1 and CDR2 from the germline V gene are MNHEY and SMNVEV (reference sequence). The junction had 9 bases not matched to a gene; V was cut back by 6 bases and J by 7 bases. The CDR3 protein is CASSQVTSGGWEQYF. CDR3 DNA: TGTGCCAGCAGCCAAGTGACTAGCGGGGGGTGGGAGCAGTACTTC.

There are a few counts of this clonotype. The V and J genes are TRBV2 and TRBJ2-2; 13 bases align to TRBD2. Germline V gene sequence: CDR1 SNHLY, CDR2 FYNNEI. The CDR3 loop spans 16 amino acids. Trimming at V came to 6 bases and at J to 4 bases, leaving 5 bases not matched to a gene. CDR3 DNA: TGTGCCAGCAGCCGGGGACTAGCGGGAACCACCGGGGAGCTGTTTTTT. It specifies CASSRGLAGTTGELFF.

This clonotype was found a few times. V and J are TRBV28 and TRBJ2-7, with D perhaps TRBD2 (5 bases). There are 13 residues in the CDR3. Looked up from germline, CDR1 is MDHEN and CDR2 is SYDVKM. Deletions cut 3 bases from V and 6 bases from J, with 12 bases between. This CDR3 is CASSFTSEGEQYF. The CDR3 DNA is TGTGCCAGCAGTTTTACCTCCGAGGGCGAGCAGTACTTC.

The chain has TRBV9 and TRBJ2-1; D is unclear. Germline CDR1 reads SGDLS; CDR2 reads YYNGEE. The CDR3 is 13 residues long. V shed 3 bases and J shed 7 bases, with 11 bases lying between them. The CDR3 DNA is TGTGCCAGCAGCGACCCTAGTGGGAATGAGCAGTTCTTC. Translating it yields CASSDPSGNEQFF. The full variable domain, with the rest looked up from reference TRBV9 and TRBJ2-1, is DSGVTQTPKHLITATGQRVTLRCSPRSGDLSVYWYQQSLDQGLQFLIQYYNGEERAKGNILERFSAQQFPDLHSELNLSSLELGDSALYFCASSDPSGNEQFFGPGTRLTVL.

The V gene is TRBV7-8, the J gene TRBJ1-1; D uncertain. There are 14 residues in the CDR3. V was pared by 1 base and J by 2 bases, with 8 bases between. Germline CDR1 and CDR2: SGHVS and FQNEAQ. CDR3 in amino acids: CASSLVRSNTEAFF. The CDR3 nucleotides read TGTGCCAGCAGCTTAGTCCGAAGCAACACTGAAGCTTTCTTT.

Many counts were recorded for this clonotype. The J gene is TRBJ2-7, the V gene TRBV4-3; D is perhaps TRBD1 or TRBD2 (5 bases each). The germline V and J ends were trimmed by 0 bases and 4 bases, with 16 bases remaining between them. The CDR3 is 16 amino acids. Germline lookup yields CDR1 LGHNA and CDR2 YSLEER. The CDR3 here is CASSQDLGAFWYEQYF. The CDR3 DNA follows: TGCGCCAGCAGCCAAGATCTCGGGGCGTTTTGGTACGAGCAGTACTTC.

The chain recombines TRBV6-2 or TRBV6-3 with TRBJ2-7; 10 nucleotides align to TRBD2. Per germline, CDR1 MNHEY and CDR2 SVGEGT. CDR3 length: 16 residues. With 0 bases clipped from V and 2 bases from J, the junction kept 4 bases outside the gene matches. In nucleotides, the CDR3 is TGTGCCAGCAGTTACTCCAAGCGGGAGGGAGCCTACGAGCAGTACTTC. Translated, it gives CASSYSKREGAYEQYF.

Comments on this clonotype: The junction departs from germline at one end; a sequencing error may be responsible. The chain has TRBV27 and TRBJ1-5; maybe TRBD1 (5 bases). Germline V gene data show CDR1 as MNHEY and CDR2 as SMNVEV (reference sequence). The CDR3 extends over 15 amino acids. In nucleotides, the CDR3 is TGTGCCAGCAGTTTCGGGGCGGGGAGCAGTCAGCCCCAGCATTTT. Translated, it gives CASSFGAGSSQPQHF.

This clonotype has more than one count but fewer than ten. The chain recombines TRBV12-3 or TRBV12-4 with TRBJ2-1, with TRBD2 identical over 10 bases. J gave up 5 bases and V 6 bases, and 10 bases lay outside the gene matches. This CDR3 has 16 residues. CDR3 DNA sequence: TGTGCCAGCAGCCCAACCCTAGCGGGGGCCAACAATGAGCAGTTCTTC. Protein product: CASSPTLAGANNEQFF.

This clonotype has more than one count but fewer than ten. This chain joins TRBV10-3 and TRBJ2-7, with D perhaps matching TRBD2 (6 bases). The CDR3 is made up of 15 amino acids. V was trimmed by 3 bases and J by 0 bases, leaving 12 bases between them. The germline V gene encodes CDR1 ENHRY and CDR2 SYGVKD. The CDR3: CAISEGIADSYEQYF. In nucleotides, the CDR3 is TGTGCCATCAGTGAAGGGATAGCGGACTCCTACGAGCAGTACTTC.

In this sample, this clonotype turned up a few times. The V gene is TRBV27, the J gene TRBJ2-1, with 7 nucleotides matching TRBD2. Germline loops: CDR1 MNHEY, CDR2 SMNVEV (reference sequence). The V gene end was trimmed by 0 bases and the J gene end by 1 base; junction bases not matched to a gene: 3. The CDR3 sequence is 16 residues long. The CDR3 here is CASSLSSGGSYNEQFF. As DNA, the CDR3 is TGTGCCAGCAGTTTATCTTCCGGGGGGTCCTACAATGAGCAGTTCTTC.

This clonotype came up a few times. This chain joins TRBV20-1 and TRBJ2-1; D not resolved. Germline values: CDR1 DFQATT, CDR2 SNEGSKA (reference sequence). The CDR3 totals 14 residues. V lost 5 bases to trimming and J lost 2 bases, with 13 bases between them. CDR3 region: CSARTDNTYNEQFF. CDR3 nucleotide sequence: TGCAGTGCTCGGACCGACAACACCTACAATGAGCAGTTCTTC.

This clonotype has a handful of counts. This chain links TRBV2 with TRBJ1-1; no firm D call. The germline CDR1 and CDR2 sequences are SNHLY and FYNNEI. The CDR3 runs 14 residues. Trimming removed 0 bases at V and 5 bases at J, with 10 bases between. The CDR3 coding sequence is TGTGCCAGCAGTGAAGCTGGTGTGGAAACTGAAGCTTTCTTT. This sequence encodes CASSEAGVETEAFF.

This clonotype was counted at least ten times. The J gene is TRBJ1-4, the V gene TRBV4-2; D call uncertain. The CDR3 has 17 residues. V lost 4 bases, J lost 4 bases, and 19 bases lay in between. Germline V gene sequence: CDR1 LGHNA, CDR2 YNFKEQ. The CDR3 is CASSPRAFGSYNEKLFF. DNA of the CDR3: TGTGCCAGCAGCCCGCGAGCGTTCGGCAGCTATAATGAAAAACTGTTTTTT.

Worth noting for this clonotype: Given a much more abundant clone one base away, this may be a read error. This chain links TRBV4-3 with TRBJ2-3; 7 bases map to TRBD2. The trim removed 1 base at V and 5 bases at J, leaving 6 bases unmatched. The CDR3 runs 15 residues. Germline V CDR1 and CDR2: LGHNA, YSLEER. The CDR3 loop reads CASSQVQRGIDTQYF. CDR3 sequence (DNA): TGCGCCAGCAGCCAAGTTCAGCGGGGCATAGATACGCAGTATTTT.

The chain joins TRBV3-1 to TRBJ2-1; 13 bases are a match to TRBD2. CDR1 is LGHDT, CDR2 YNNKEL, per germline (reference sequence). After removal of 1 base from V and 6 bases from J, the junction contained 6 bases not matched to a gene. CDR3 size: 17 residues. The CDR3, as DNA: TGTGCCAGCAGCCAAGGGACTAGCGGGAGAGCTGGCAATGAGCAGTTCTTC. Its translation is CASSQGTSGRAGNEQFF.

This clonotype was detected a few times. J is TRBJ2-7 and V is TRBV28, with D possibly matching TRBD2 (5 bases). Looked up from germline, CDR1 is MDHEN and CDR2 is SYDVKM. The V gene lost 5 bases and the J gene lost 7 bases, with 18 bases spanning the gap. The CDR3 spans 14 residues. CDR3 loop: CASSPPSRVSEQYF. The CDR3 nucleotides are TGTGCCAGCAGTCCCCCGTCGAGGGTGAGTGAGCAGTACTTC.

The table lists this clonotype with a few counts. This sequence joins TRBV11-2 and TRBJ2-3; possible D gene TRBD2, 5 bases. Germline CDR1 SGHAT, CDR2 FQNNGV. This CDR3 has 15 amino acids. V lost 5 bases and J 0 bases, leaving 12 bases between the germline ends. CDR3 region: CASSRGASSTDTQYF. In DNA, the CDR3 is TGTGCCAGCAGCCGGGGAGCCTCTAGCACAGATACGCAGTATTTT.